This T cell receptor (beta chain) originates from a study of regulatory T cells in long-lasting Graves disease. This clonotype has at least ten counts. Its antigen is not identified. To make TCR beta libraries, researchers used iRepertoire HTBI primers and Arm-PCR of CDR3 regions. TCRdb recomputed calls from the multiplex PCR reads with MiXCR, one row per CDR3 protein. Of 300,000 to 400,000 distinct CDR3 sequences in the sample, over 15% were seen once. Findings of the study overall: Fewer public clonotypes were shared by new patients (966) than by persistent patients (around 2,900). The study found lower TCR diversity in persistent Graves' patients than in newly diagnosed ones.

This CDR3 contains 13 residues. Germline CDR1 and CDR2: GTSNPN and SVGIG (reference sequence). V lost 5 bases, J lost 0 bases, and 10 bases lay in between. Specified time point: newly diagnosed GD, antithyroid drugs for less than 3 months. The TCR library used RNA extracted from PBMCs. These data were likewise used in another study, on T cells in Graves' hyperthyroidism and ophthalmopathy. That report notes: A model of 13 V-J pairs discriminated ophthalmopathy from stable hyperthyroidism.

The chain recombines TRBV30 with TRBJ1-1; no definite D call. The specimen was peripheral blood mononuclear cells (PBMCs), collected at new diagnosis, from a patient treated with antithyroid drugs. The clonotype comes from a man in his forties with Graves disease. CDR3 in amino acids: CAWAPGMNTEAFF. CDR3 bases: TGTGCCTGGGCCCCAGGCATGAACACTGAAGCTTTCTTT.